The 9 T cell receptor beta chains below come from one sample, sequenced in a study of shared clonotypes between healthy human individuals. Assay: immunoSEQ multiplex PCR; the TCRdb copy retains only in-frame clones and omits some. The sample has roughly 490,000 clones, around three quarters seen once. The source material was PBMCs. The receptors shown here come from a woman in her thirties or forties in good health. Some clones in this sample may be carry-over from other donors' samples.

V is TRBV5-1 and J is TRBJ2-7; a possible D gene is TRBD2 (5 bases). In germline, CDR1 is SGHRS, CDR2 YFSETQ. CDR3 length: 16 residues. V was shortened by 4 bases and J by 0 bases, with 17 bases between the two germline ends. In DNA form, the CDR3 reads TGCGCCAGCAGCGTAATACCGGGAACCGCCTCCTACGAGCAGTACTTC. Protein product: CASSVIPGTASYEQYF.

V usage is TRBV30 and J usage is TRBJ2-5; D gene uncertain. The V gene's germline CDR1 is GTSNPN and CDR2 SVGIG (reference sequence). This CDR3 has 13 amino acids. The V end was cut by 1 base, the J end by 1 base, with 7 bases between. The CDR3 spells CAWSAGLQETQYF. The DNA of the CDR3 is TGTGCCTGGAGTGCCGGTCTCCAAGAGACCCAGTACTTC. The whole variable domain, remainder taken from reference TRBV30 and TRBJ2-5, is SQTIHQWPATLVQPVGSPLSLECTVEGTSNPNLYWYRQAAGRGLQLLFYSVGIGQISSEVPQNLSASRPQDRQFILSSKKLLLSDSGFYLCAWSAGLQETQYFGPGTRLLVL.

CDR3 DNA: TGTGCCAGCAGCGGCCGCCGGACCGTAGGGGATGAGCAGTTCTTC. It codes for CASSGRRTVGDEQFF. The chain uses TRBV7-9 and TRBJ2-1; D might be TRBD1 (5 bases). CDR3 length: 15 amino acids. V was shortened by 5 bases and J by 8 bases, with 19 bases between the two germline ends. Germline V CDR1 and CDR2: SEHNR, FQNEAQ (reference sequence).

At least ten counts were recorded for this clone. Other DNA sequences in the sample encode the same CDR3. This chain connects TRBV5-1 to TRBJ1-1; tentatively, D is TRBD1 (5 bases). V was pared by 1 base and J by 7 bases, with 20 bases between. From germline, CDR1 is SGHRS and CDR2 YFSETQ. CDR3 length: 16 residues. CDR3 residues: CASSLWSMTGGGEAFF. CDR3 nucleotides: TGCGCCAGCAGCTTGTGGTCTATGACCGGCGGGGGTGAAGCTTTCTTT. The full variable domain, rest sourced from reference TRBV5-1 and TRBJ1-1, is KAGVTQTPRYLIKTRGQQVTLSCSPISGHRSVSWYQQTPGQGLQFLFEYFSETQRNKGNFPGRFSGRQFSNSRSEMNVSTLELGDSALYLCASSLWSMTGGGEAFFGQGTRLTVV.

The J gene is TRBJ2-3, the V gene TRBV28; D is uncertain. V was cut by 5 bases and J by 3 bases, with 15 bases left in between. Germline V gene lookup returns CDR1 MDHEN and CDR2 SYDVKM. This CDR3 has 15 residues. DNA of the CDR3: TGTGCCAGCAGTCCTACATCAGACTTTACAGATACGCAGTATTTT. It specifies CASSPTSDFTDTQYF.

The chain recombines TRBV5-4 with TRBJ1-2; weak D call: TRBD1 (5 bases). The V and J ends lost 3 bases and 1 base respectively, with 10 bases between them. The CDR3 sequence is 14 residues long. CDR1 and CDR2 from the germline V gene are SGHNT and YYREEE (reference sequence). CDR3 bases: TGTGCCAGCAGCTCCCCTGACAGTAACTATGGCTACACCTTC. Translated, it gives CASSSPDSNYGYTF.

The V gene is TRBV18, the J gene TRBJ1-3, with 8 bases aligning to TRBD1. Trimming removed 4 bases from V and 1 base from J; junction bases left unmatched: 6. This CDR3 contains 16 residues. In germline, CDR1 is KGHSH, CDR2 LQKENI. The CDR3 DNA reads TGTGCCAGCTCACAAACCGGGACAGGTTCTGGAAACACCATATATTTT. It translates to CASSQTGTGSGNTIYF.

The V call is TRBV15, the J call TRBJ2-7; 7 bases agree with TRBD2. CDR3 length: 17 amino acids. Losses at the gene ends were 3 bases for V and 3 bases for J; bases not matched to a gene: 14. The germline V gene encodes CDR1 LNHNV and CDR2 YYDKDF (reference sequence). The CDR3 DNA sequence: TGTGCCACCAGCAGCCAACAACGCGGGAGACCATACTACGAGCAGTACTTC. It translates to CATSSQQRGRPYYEQYF.

V gene TRBV5-5 combines with J gene TRBJ2-1; 7 bases agree with TRBD1. Germline values: CDR1 SGHKS, CDR2 YYEKEE (reference sequence). The length of the CDR3 is 16 residues. Unmatched junction bases numbered 9, after V lost 5 bases and J lost 1 base. CDR3 nucleotides: TGTGCCAGCAGTAGCTTGGACAGGTTTTCCTACAATGAGCAGTTCTTC. This codes for CASSSLDRFSYNEQFF.